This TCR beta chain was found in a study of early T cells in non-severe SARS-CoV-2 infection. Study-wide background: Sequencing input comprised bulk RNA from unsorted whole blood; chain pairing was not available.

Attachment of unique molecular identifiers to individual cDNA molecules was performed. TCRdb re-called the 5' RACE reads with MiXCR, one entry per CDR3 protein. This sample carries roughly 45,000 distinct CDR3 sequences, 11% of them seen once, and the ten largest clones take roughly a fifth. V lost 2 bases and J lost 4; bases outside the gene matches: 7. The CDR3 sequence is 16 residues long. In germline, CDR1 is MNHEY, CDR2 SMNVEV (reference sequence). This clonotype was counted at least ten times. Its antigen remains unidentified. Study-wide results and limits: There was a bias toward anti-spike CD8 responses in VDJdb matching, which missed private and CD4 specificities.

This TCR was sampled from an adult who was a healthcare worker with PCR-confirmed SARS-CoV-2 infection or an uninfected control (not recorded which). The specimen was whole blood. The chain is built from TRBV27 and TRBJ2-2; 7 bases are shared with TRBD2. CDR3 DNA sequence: TGTGCCAGCAGTTTAGCAGGGACTACGAGCACCGGGGAGCTGTTTTTT. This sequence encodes CASSLAGTTSTGELFF.